The table lists the clone carrying this T cell receptor (beta chain) with many counts. This specimen belongs to a study of neurological immune-mediated disorders. From germline, CDR1 is DFQATT and CDR2 SNEGSKA (reference sequence). Deletions cut 2 bases from V and 3 bases from J, with 14 bases between. The CDR3 is 14 residues long. The cDNA came from 5'RACE, which used 10-nucleotide random UMIs. One entry per CDR3 protein, called by TCRdb with MiXCR from the 5' RACE reads. The table lists fewer than 60,000 distinct CDR3 sequences, roughly 13% of them singletons. The sample's time point: longitudinal time-point 2.

The rearrangement uses TRBV20-1 and TRBJ2-7, with D possibly being TRBD1 or TRBD2 (5 bases each). This clonotype was obtained from a male donor with HTLV-1-associated myelopathy (HAM/TSP). Material: PBMCs. The CDR3 loop is CSARSGHTSYEQYF. Written as DNA, the CDR3 is TGCAGTGCTAGATCGGGGCATACGAGCTACGAGCAGTACTTC.